These 12 T cell receptor beta chains were all obtained from the same sample, sequenced in a study of cytomegalovirus exposure and HLA in healthy donors. The PCR had 60 Vbeta and 13 Jbeta primers. Sequencing was performed with immunoSEQ multiplex PCR; in TCRdb, only in-frame clones are kept and a portion is missing. The sample has about 100,000 clones, about four fifths seen once. Sequenced: PBMCs. The receptor set was obtained from a woman in her forties in good health and CMV-seronegative.

This clone was seen a few times. This rearrangement joins TRBV4-3 to TRBJ2-7; possibly TRBD2 for D (6 bases). The germline V and J ends were trimmed by 1 base and 7 bases, with 11 bases remaining between them. Germline CDR1 and CDR2: LGHNA and YSLEER. This CDR3 has 13 residues. CDR3 nucleotide sequence: TGCGCCAGCAGCCAAGTTCGGGGGTTGGAGCAGTACTTC. Translated, it gives CASSQVRGLEQYF.

There are a few counts of this clone. The V call is TRBV30, the J call TRBJ2-1; 8 nucleotides line up with TRBD2. This CDR3 region has 15 residues. The ends lost 3 bases at V and 0 bases at J; junction bases unmatched: 4. Germline CDR1 GTSNPN, CDR2 SVGIG (reference sequence). CDR3 sequence reads: CAWSGGEGSYNEQFF. CDR3 in DNA: TGTGCCTGGAGCGGGGGGGAAGGCTCCTACAATGAGCAGTTCTTC.

The V and J genes are TRBV6-5 and TRBJ1-1, with 7 bases aligning to TRBD1. CDR1 is MNHEY and CDR2 is SVGAGI in the germline V gene. The V gene end was trimmed by 2 bases and the J gene end by 5 bases; junction bases not matched to a gene: 5. The CDR3 is 14 amino acids. In nucleotides, the CDR3 is TGTGCCAGCAGTTACCGGAGCAGGGGGACTGAAGCTTTCTTT. It translates to CASSYRSRGTEAFF.

This chain joins TRBV6-6 and TRBJ1-5; the match to TRBD1 covers 9 bases. CDR3 size: 15 residues. The V gene's germline CDR1 is MNHNY and CDR2 SVGAGI (reference sequence). Trimming cost V 5 bases and J 4 bases; bases outside gene matches: 6. Written as DNA, the CDR3 is TGTGCCAGCAGTACACCGGGACAGGGAAATCAGCCCCAGCATTTT. Residues: CASSTPGQGNQPQHF.

The chain links TRBV11-2 to TRBJ2-7; 12 bases agree with TRBD1. The CDR3 extends over 17 amino acids. V trimming: 5 bases; J trimming: 6 bases; junction bases outside the gene matches: 14. The germline CDR1 and CDR2 sequences are SGHAT and FQNNGV. CDR3 amino acids: CASSRGQGAGVFGEQYF. Here the CDR3 DNA reads TGTGCCAGCAGCAGGGGACAGGGGGCAGGTGTGTTTGGCGAGCAGTACTTC.

The rearrangement uses TRBV7-3 and TRBJ1-6; TRBD1 is a possible D gene (5 bases). The CDR3 loop spans 14 amino acids. Trimming removed 2 bases from V and 8 bases from J, with 10 bases in between. Germline CDR1 and CDR2: SGHTA and FQGTGA. CDR3: CASSLGREHSPLHF. The CDR3 region has the DNA TGTGCCAGCAGCTTAGGCAGGGAACATTCACCCCTCCACTTT.

The chain has TRBV19 and TRBJ2-4; TRBD2 might be the D (6 bases). The CDR3 contains 16 residues. The germline V gene has CDR1 LNHDA and CDR2 SQIVND (reference sequence). V lost 0 bases and J lost 1, with 10 bases in between. CDR3 DNA: TGTGCCAGTAGTATAGATGCGGGACTGGCCAAAAACATTCAGTACTTC. Protein: CASSIDAGLAKNIQYF.

A few counts support this clone. V usage is TRBV2 and J usage is TRBJ2-1, with no clear D. V was shortened by 4 bases and J by 4 bases, with 8 bases between the two germline ends. The CDR3 contains 13 residues. Germline CDR1 SNHLY, CDR2 FYNNEI. The CDR3 sequence is CASSADTYNEQFF. The CDR3 DNA sequence: TGTGCCAGCAGTGCTGACACTTACAATGAGCAGTTCTTC.

The chain couples TRBV5-1 to TRBJ2-5; possible D gene TRBD1, 5 bases. Germline assignment: CDR1 SGHRS and CDR2 YFSETQ. The CDR3 runs 13 residues. V was cut by 4 bases and J by 1 base, with 8 bases left in between. The CDR3 protein is CASSVQGQETQYF. The CDR3 coding sequence is TGCGCCAGCAGCGTGCAGGGCCAAGAGACCCAGTACTTC. Looking up the rest from reference TRBV5-1 and TRBJ2-5 gives the full variable domain: KAGVTQTPRYLIKTRGQQVTLSCSPISGHRSVSWYQQTPGQGLQFLFEYFSETQRNKGNFPGRFSGRQFSNSRSEMNVSTLELGDSALYLCASSVQGQETQYFGPGTRLLVL.

The chain recombines TRBV5-4 with TRBJ1-2; tentatively, D is TRBD1 (6 bases). V was pared by 4 bases and J by 7 bases, with 17 bases between. This CDR3 spans 14 amino acids. CDR1 and CDR2 (germline): SGHNT, YYREEE (reference sequence). The CDR3 nucleotides read TGTGCCAGCAGCATGTTTTCAGGGGCCGGTGGCTACACCTTC. Its translation is CASSMFSGAGGYTF.

V is TRBV7-9 and J is TRBJ2-5; TRBD2 is a possible D gene (6 bases). Germline V lookup: CDR1 SEHNR, CDR2 FQNEAQ (reference sequence). This CDR3 comprises 14 residues. The V end lost 2 bases, the J end lost 4 bases, and 11 bases lay between the germline ends. CDR3 in amino acids: CASSLNFGGETQYF. CDR3 coding DNA: TGTGCCAGCAGCTTAAATTTCGGGGGAGAGACCCAGTACTTC.

The sample holds a few counts of this clone. The chain carries TRBV28 and TRBJ2-7; a possible D gene is TRBD1 (7 bases). Trimming removed 3 bases from V and 1 base from J, with 13 bases in between. The CDR3 totals 15 residues. Looked up from germline, CDR1 is MDHEN and CDR2 is SYDVKM. CDR3 coding DNA: TGTGCCAGCAGTTTCCCCGCAGGGGGGTCCTACGAGCAGTACTTC. This gives the protein CASSFPAGGSYEQYF.